The present TCR beta chain was sequenced within a study of blood T cells in healthy people across ages. CDR3 length: 14 residues. V was shortened by 8 bases and J by 1 base, with 12 bases between the two germline ends. Per germline, CDR1 MDHEN and CDR2 SYDVKM. A minimum of 6 micrograms of total RNA was extracted per sample. A second about 7 to 12 cycle PCR used barcoded and J-beta primers. Each cDNA molecule received a tag from a template-switch adaptor that had 12 random nucleotides. TCRdb redid the calling of the 5' RACE reads with MiXCR, one entry per CDR3 protein. Among roughly 730,000 distinct CDR3 sequences, roughly 50% were seen once, and the ten largest hold 20% to 30%.

The TCR sequence derives from a man between 35 and 55 years old in good health. The sample consisted of blood. This chain joins TRBV28 and TRBJ2-4; no reliable D call. For the CDR3, the DNA is TGTGCCAGCGAGGAAGGATTGGCCAAAAACATTCAGTACTTC. Protein: CASEEGLAKNIQYF.